These 11 T cell receptor beta chains were all obtained from the same sample, sequenced in a study of T cell repertoires in cytomegalovirus infection. Using its own MiXCR run on the reads, TCRdb lists one record per CDR3 protein. The data show 490,000 or so distinct CDR3 sequences, around 10% seen once. The source material was PBMCs. The receptors stem from a human donor in good health (CMV status not recorded). Some clones in this sample may be carry-over from other donors' samples.

The gene calls are TRBV9 and TRBJ2-1; D is perhaps TRBD1 or TRBD2 (6 bases each). The CDR3 has 15 amino acids. Germline V gene data show CDR1 as SGDLS and CDR2 as YYNGEE. Trimming removed 6 bases from V and 4 bases from J, with 17 bases in between. CDR3 sequence reads: CASTEGGGRYNEQFF. The CDR3 bases are TGTGCCAGCACCGAAGGAGGGGGTCGATACAATGAGCAGTTCTTC.

This clonotype came up a few times. This sequence joins TRBV28 and TRBJ2-2; D remains ambiguous. Germline V lookup: CDR1 MDHEN, CDR2 SYDVKM. There are 14 residues in the CDR3. V gave up 7 bases and J gave up 3 bases, with 12 bases separating them. The CDR3 loop reads CASTVDTDTGELFF. CDR3 sequence (DNA): TGTGCCAGCACCGTCGACACTGACACCGGGGAGCTGTTTTTT.

This clonotype was detected many times. The CDR3 sequence: CAISESGGGGSYEQYF. CDR3 in DNA: TGTGCCATCAGTGAGTCGGGAGGGGGGGGTTCCTACGAGCAGTACTTC. The chain combines TRBV10-3 with TRBJ2-7, with D possibly matching TRBD2 (7 bases). The germline gives CDR1 ENHRY, CDR2 SYGVKD. The CDR3 totals 16 residues. V lost 0 bases and J lost 1, with 13 bases in between.

This clonotype was seen repeatedly, ten times or more. The rearrangement joins TRBV5-4 to TRBJ2-5; 7 bases match TRBD2. The CDR3 is made up of 15 amino acids. V shed 4 bases and J 5 bases; nucleotides not matched to a gene: 11. CDR1 and CDR2 from the germline V gene are SGHNT and YYREEE (reference sequence). The CDR3 sequence: CASSHGGGASETQYF. As DNA, the CDR3 is TGTGCCAGCAGCCATGGGGGGGGAGCGTCGGAGACCCAGTACTTC.

This clonotype was counted at least ten times. J is TRBJ1-1 and V is TRBV5-1; tentatively, D is TRBD1 (5 bases). The V gene lost 3 bases and the J gene lost 0 bases, with 12 bases spanning the gap. The CDR3 contains 15 residues. Germline V CDR1 and CDR2: SGHRS, YFSETQ. The CDR3, as DNA: TGCGCCAGCAGCTCCCGGACATCCATGAACACTGAAGCTTTCTTT. Protein product: CASSSRTSMNTEAFF.

This clonotype has a count of ten or more. V usage is TRBV7-2 and J usage is TRBJ1-5; no firm D call. CDR1 is SGHTA, CDR2 FQGNSA, per germline. The CDR3 runs to 13 residues. Trimming left V 6 bases short and J 7 bases short, with 13 bases between. The chain's CDR3 is CASSLRMSQPQHF. The CDR3 DNA is TGTGCCAGCAGTCTCAGGATGTCCCAGCCCCAGCATTTT.

Here the CDR3 DNA reads TGCGCCAGCAGCACCCGGCCCAACAATGAGCAGTTCTTC. Encoded protein: CASSTRPNNEQFF. V is TRBV5-1 and J is TRBJ2-1; D gene unclear. The CDR3 contains 13 residues. V was clipped by 4 bases and J by 5 bases, with 10 bases between them. CDR1 SGHRS and CDR2 YFSETQ come from the germline V gene.

This clonotype was observed a handful of times. The germline gene is not matched at one end of the junction; a read error may be the cause. V gene TRBV19 combines with J gene TRBJ1-5; 7 bases map to TRBD1. In germline, CDR1 is LNHDA, CDR2 SQIVND (reference sequence). This CDR3 has 14 residues. This chain's CDR3 is CPRVSGDSHQPQHF. In nucleotides, the CDR3 is TGCCCACGAGTAAGTGGGGACAGTCACCAGCCCCAGCATTTT.

This clonotype has ten or more counts. The chain joins TRBV2 to TRBJ2-7; 10 bases fit TRBD1. The CDR3 loop spans 15 amino acids. From germline, CDR1 is SNHLY and CDR2 FYNNEI. After removal of 0 bases from V and 1 base from J, the junction contained 0 bases not matched to a gene. The CDR3 coding sequence is TGTGCCAGCAGTGAAGCGGGACAGGGGTCCTACGAGCAGTACTTC. Translating gives CASSEAGQGSYEQYF.

Many counts were recorded for this clonotype. CDR3 protein: CATVGGLPYEQYF. CDR3 DNA: TGTGCCACCGTGGGGGGGCTCCCCTACGAGCAGTACTTC. The chain has TRBV6-1 and TRBJ2-7, with a possible D match to TRBD2 (7 bases). CDR1 MNHNS and CDR2 SASEGT come from the germline V gene. Trimming removed 10 bases from V and 2 bases from J, with 15 bases in between. This CDR3 has 13 residues.

This clonotype was counted many times. The chain joins TRBV7-9 to TRBJ2-7; D gene ambiguous. Germline V gene sequence: CDR1 SEHNR, CDR2 FQNEAQ (reference sequence). This CDR3 region has 13 residues. Trimming took 1 base from V and 2 from J, leaving 6 bases between them. CDR3 protein: CASSLVGAYEQYF. The DNA of the CDR3 is TGTGCCAGCAGCTTAGTGGGTGCCTACGAGCAGTACTTC.